This paragraph reports one T cell receptor beta chain. Its matching antigen is unknown. This entry belongs to a study of cytomegalovirus exposure and HLA in healthy donors. Across the study: A later analysis reported the roughly 130 validation repertoires used the same platform as the approximately 700 first-cohort repertoires.

General study results and limits: In vitro confirmation showed a few CMV-associated chains to be CMV antigen specific. Researchers catalogued approximately 170 TCR beta chains as cytomegalovirus-associated.

TCRdb keeps only in-frame clones here, not all; method: immunoSEQ multiplex PCR. Of about 260,000 clones in the sample, roughly 87% are singletons; the top ten hold approximately 3%. Germline V gives CDR1 SGDLS, CDR2 YYNGEE. Trimming removed 0 bases from V and 10 bases from J; junction bases left unmatched: 7. This CDR3 region has 15 residues. This receptor was taken from a woman aged 30 to 39 in good health and CMV-seronegative. The genes are TRBV9 and TRBJ2-1; 10 nucleotides line up with TRBD2. The sample comprised PBMCs. Here the CDR3 reads CASSVGVAGGSEQFF. The CDR3 DNA follows: TGTGCCAGCAGCGTAGGGGTAGCGGGAGGTTCGGAGCAGTTCTTC.